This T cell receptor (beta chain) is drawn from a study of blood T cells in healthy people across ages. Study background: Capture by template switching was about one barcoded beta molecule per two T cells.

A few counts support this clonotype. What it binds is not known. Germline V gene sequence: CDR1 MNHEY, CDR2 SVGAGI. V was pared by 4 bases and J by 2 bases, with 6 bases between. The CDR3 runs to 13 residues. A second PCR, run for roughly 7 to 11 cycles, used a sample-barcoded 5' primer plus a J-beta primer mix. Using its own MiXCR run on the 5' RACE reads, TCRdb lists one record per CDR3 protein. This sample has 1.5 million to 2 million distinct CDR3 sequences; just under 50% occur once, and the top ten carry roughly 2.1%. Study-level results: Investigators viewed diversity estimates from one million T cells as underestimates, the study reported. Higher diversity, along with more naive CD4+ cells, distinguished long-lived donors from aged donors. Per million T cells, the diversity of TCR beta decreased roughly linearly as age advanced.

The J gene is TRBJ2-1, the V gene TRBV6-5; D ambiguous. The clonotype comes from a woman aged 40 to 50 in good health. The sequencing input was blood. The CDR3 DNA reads TGTGCCAGCAGTTTCCCTCCCTACAATGAGCAGTTCTTC. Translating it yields CASSFPPYNEQFF.